A single sample is the source of the 14 T cell receptor beta chains below, sequenced in a study of T cell repertoires in cytomegalovirus infection. Their recognized antigens are unknown. TCRdb re-called the reads with MiXCR, one entry per CDR3 protein. The repertoire holds tens of thousands of distinct CDR3 sequences, with 20% to 25% as singletons. The material was CD8+ T cells from cultured PBMCs, obtained from culture after CMV antigen stimulation. The receptors shown here come from a human donor in good health (CMV status not recorded). Some clones in this sample may be carry-over from other donors' samples.

This chain connects TRBV7-9 to TRBJ2-3, with 8 nucleotides matching TRBD2. This CDR3 region has 14 residues. The V and J ends lost 5 bases and 6 bases, in that order; junction bases with no gene match: 7. Germline lookup yields CDR1 SEHNR and CDR2 FQNEAQ (reference sequence). The CDR3 loop is CASSQGLGSDTQYF. The CDR3 bases are TGTGCCAGCAGCCAGGGACTAGGATCGGATACGCAGTATTTT.

In this sample, this clonotype turned up a few times. The rearrangement links TRBV7-8 to TRBJ2-3; 8 positions match TRBD2. This CDR3 region has 16 residues. CDR1 is SGHVS, CDR2 FQNEAQ, per germline. V gave up 1 base and J gave up 4 bases; unmatched junction bases: 7. The DNA of the CDR3 is TGTGCCAGCAGCTTAGAACAGCGGGGGTTCGCAGATACGCAGTATTTT. This sequence encodes CASSLEQRGFADTQYF.

The chain combines TRBV7-6 with TRBJ2-1; D possibly corresponds to TRBD2 (9 bases). The CDR3 has 16 residues. Germline CDR1 is SGHVS and CDR2 is FNYEAQ. V shed 1 base and J shed 10 bases, with 20 bases lying between them. The CDR3 nucleotides read TGTGCCAGCAGCTTAGGATGGTCTAGCGGGGACAGGGAGCAGTTCTTC. It is translated as CASSLGWSSGDREQFF.

This clonotype was recorded once. The genes are TRBV7-1 and TRBJ1-4; perhaps TRBD1 as D (5 bases). TRBV7-1 is an ORF, with its function uncertain. This CDR3 is 15 amino acids long. V was shortened by 7 bases and J by 2 bases, with 14 bases between the two germline ends. In DNA, the CDR3 is TGTGCCAGCAAGTGGAGGGGAGGCACTAATGAAAAACTGTTTTTT. Translated, it gives CASKWRGGTNEKLFF.

This clonotype showed up just a few times. This chain links TRBV24-1 with TRBJ2-1; D assignment may be TRBD1 or TRBD2 (5 bases each). Germline V CDR1 and CDR2: KGHDR, SFDVKD. There are 16 residues in the CDR3. The ends were cut back, 4 bases at V and 0 bases at J, with 12 bases in the middle. CDR3 residues: CATSDSRGTSYNEQFF. In DNA form, the CDR3 reads TGTGCCACCAGTGACAGCCGTGGGACCTCCTACAATGAGCAGTTCTTC.

This chain uses TRBV7-6 with TRBJ2-1; D is uncertain. From germline, CDR1 is SGHVS and CDR2 FNYEAQ. CDR3 length: 13 amino acids. V lost 11 bases and J lost 1, with 12 bases in between. Here the CDR3 reads CAEVGASYNEQFF. Here the CDR3 DNA reads TGTGCCGAGGTAGGAGCGTCCTACAATGAGCAGTTCTTC.

This clonotype was seen many times. This chain joins TRBV7-9 and TRBJ1-4; 9 nucleotides align to TRBD1. The CDR3 loop spans 14 amino acids. Germline V gene lookup returns CDR1 SEHNR and CDR2 FQNEAQ (reference sequence). J lost 7 bases, V lost 4 bases, and 4 bases had no gene match. The CDR3 here is CASSSGTGTEKLFF. The CDR3 DNA reads TGTGCCAGCAGCTCCGGGACAGGGACTGAAAAACTGTTTTTT.

This clonotype has only a few counts. The chain uses TRBV7-8 and TRBJ1-1; 8 positions agree with TRBD1. The germline V gene has CDR1 SGHVS and CDR2 FQNEAQ. J gave up 4 bases and V 5 bases, and 6 bases lay outside the gene matches. The CDR3 loop spans 14 amino acids. The CDR3 DNA follows: TGTGCCAGCAGCATCAGGGGGCCCAGCACTGAAGCTTTCTTT. This codes for CASSIRGPSTEAFF.

This clonotype occurred once. The V gene is TRBV7-8, the J gene TRBJ2-1, with TRBD2 matching 9 bases. Germline trimming cut 5 bases from V and 2 bases from J; bases unmatched to any gene: 7. CDR3 length: 16 amino acids. Germline assignment: CDR1 SGHVS and CDR2 FQNEAQ. CDR3 in DNA: TGTGCCAGCAGCCCTACCATAGCGGGGGCCTACAATGAGCAGTTCTTC. Its translation is CASSPTIAGAYNEQFF.

This sequence joins TRBV7-2 and TRBJ2-3; perhaps D is TRBD1 or TRBD2 (5 bases each). The V and J ends lost 6 bases and 2 bases respectively, with 18 bases between them. Germline V gene data show CDR1 as SGHTA and CDR2 as FQGNSA. CDR3 length equals 16 residues. The CDR3: CASSLNRGRITDTQYF. CDR3 bases: TGTGCCAGCAGTTTAAACCGGGGCCGTATCACAGATACGCAGTATTTT.

This chain uses TRBV4-2 with TRBJ1-1, with D unresolved. The CDR3 runs to 15 residues. V was cut by 1 base and J by 1 base, with 10 bases left in between. Germline lookup yields CDR1 LGHNA and CDR2 YNFKEQ. CDR3: CASSQVGPKNTEAFF. The CDR3 DNA sequence: TGTGCCAGCAGCCAAGTCGGACCGAAGAACACTGAAGCTTTCTTT.

The V call is TRBV12-3 or TRBV12-4, the J call TRBJ2-5, with TRBD2 as a possible D gene (5 bases). The ends were cut back, 3 bases at V and 4 bases at J, with 12 bases in the middle. The CDR3 loop spans 14 amino acids. In DNA, the CDR3 is TGTGCCAGCAGTTTCGGGATGAACTCAGAGACCCAGTACTTC. This translates into CASSFGMNSETQYF.

CDR3 sequence: CATSRGDWTIQTDTQYF. The CDR3, as DNA: TGTGCCACCAGCAGAGGAGATTGGACTATTCAAACAGATACGCAGTATTTT. The chain employs TRBV15 and TRBJ2-3, with D possibly being TRBD2 (6 bases). Trimming took off 1 base at V and 3 bases at J, with 17 bases between the two ends. The length of the CDR3 is 17 residues. CDR1 and CDR2 from the germline V gene are LNHNV and YYDKDF (reference sequence).

This clonotype was recorded at least ten times. The rearrangement joins TRBV7-8 to TRBJ1-1; 8 bases fit TRBD1. The V segment lost 5 bases and the J segment 2 bases; nucleotides outside the gene matches: 4. The CDR3 is 14 amino acids. From germline, CDR1 is SGHVS and CDR2 FQNEAQ. CDR3 sequence (DNA): TGTGCCAGCAGCCTTCCAGGGGGCAACACTGAAGCTTTCTTT. This sequence encodes CASSLPGGNTEAFF.